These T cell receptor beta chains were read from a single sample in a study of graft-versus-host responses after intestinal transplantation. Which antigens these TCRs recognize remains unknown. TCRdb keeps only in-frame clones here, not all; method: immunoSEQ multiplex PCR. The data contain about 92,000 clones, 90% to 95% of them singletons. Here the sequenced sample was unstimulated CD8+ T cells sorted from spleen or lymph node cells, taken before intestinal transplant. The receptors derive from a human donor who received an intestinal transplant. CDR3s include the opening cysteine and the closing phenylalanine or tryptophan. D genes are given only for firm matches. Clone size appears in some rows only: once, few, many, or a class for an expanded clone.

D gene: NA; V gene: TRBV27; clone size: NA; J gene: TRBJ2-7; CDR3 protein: CASSFIAGAVYEQYF; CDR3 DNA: TGTGCCAGCAGTTTTATCGCGGGGGCGGTCTACGAGCAGTACTTC
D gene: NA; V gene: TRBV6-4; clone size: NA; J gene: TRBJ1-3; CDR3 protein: CASSDSGNTIYF; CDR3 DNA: TGTGCCAGCAGTGACTCTGGAAACACCATATATTTT
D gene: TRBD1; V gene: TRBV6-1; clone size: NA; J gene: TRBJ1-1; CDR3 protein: CASSEAPVQGENTEAFF; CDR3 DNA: TGTGCCAGCAGTGAAGCTCCGGTACAGGGGGAGAACACTGAAGCTTTCTTT
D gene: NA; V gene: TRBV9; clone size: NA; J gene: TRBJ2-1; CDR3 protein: CASSEGESEQFF; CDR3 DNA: TGTGCCAGCAGCGAGGGGGAATCTGAGCAGTTCTTC
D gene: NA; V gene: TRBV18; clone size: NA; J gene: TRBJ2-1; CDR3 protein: CASSPPSAWVLNEQFF; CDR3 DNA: TGTGCCAGCTCACCACCGTCAGCCTGGGTCTTGAATGAGCAGTTCTTC
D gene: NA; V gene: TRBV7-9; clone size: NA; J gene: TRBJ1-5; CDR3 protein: CASSSRGTKGDQPQHF; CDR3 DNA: TGTGCCAGCAGCTCCCGCGGCACCAAAGGGGATCAGCCCCAGCATTTT
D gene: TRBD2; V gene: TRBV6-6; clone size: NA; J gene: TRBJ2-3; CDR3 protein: CASSWTSGLRDTQYF; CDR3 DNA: TGTGCCAGCAGTTGGACTAGCGGGCTGAGAGATACGCAGTATTTT
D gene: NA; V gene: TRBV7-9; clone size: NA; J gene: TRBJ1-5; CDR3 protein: CASSSGNQPQHF; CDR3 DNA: TGTGCCAGCAGCTCCGGCAATCAGCCCCAGCATTTT
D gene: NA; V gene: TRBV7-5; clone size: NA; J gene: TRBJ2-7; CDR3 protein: CASRDRFYEQYF; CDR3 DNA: TGTGCCAGTCGGGACAGGTTCTACGAGCAGTACTTC
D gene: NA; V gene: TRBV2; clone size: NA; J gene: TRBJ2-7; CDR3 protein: CASSGGGATSYEQYF; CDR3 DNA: TGTGCCAGCAGCGGTGGGGGGGCCACCTCCTACGAGCAGTACTTC
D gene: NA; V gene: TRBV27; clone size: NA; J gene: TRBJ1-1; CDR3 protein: CASSPQSSNTEAFF; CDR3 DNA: TGTGCCAGCAGCCCACAATCCTCGAACACTGAAGCTTTCTTT
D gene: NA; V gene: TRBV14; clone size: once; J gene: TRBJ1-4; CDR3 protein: CASSQEAWGHNEKLFF; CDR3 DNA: TGTGCCAGCAGCCAAGAGGCGTGGGGCCATAATGAAAAACTGTTTTTT
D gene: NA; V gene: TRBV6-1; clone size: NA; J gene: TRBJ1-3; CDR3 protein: CASSEFGGGSTGNTIYF; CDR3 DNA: TGTGCCAGCAGTGAATTTGGTGGGGGCAGTACTGGAAACACCATATATTTT
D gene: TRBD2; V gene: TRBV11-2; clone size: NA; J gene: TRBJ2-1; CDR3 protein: CASSSGTSGLPGEQFF; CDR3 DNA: TGTGCCAGCAGCTCCGGGACTAGCGGGCTCCCGGGGGAGCAGTTCTTC